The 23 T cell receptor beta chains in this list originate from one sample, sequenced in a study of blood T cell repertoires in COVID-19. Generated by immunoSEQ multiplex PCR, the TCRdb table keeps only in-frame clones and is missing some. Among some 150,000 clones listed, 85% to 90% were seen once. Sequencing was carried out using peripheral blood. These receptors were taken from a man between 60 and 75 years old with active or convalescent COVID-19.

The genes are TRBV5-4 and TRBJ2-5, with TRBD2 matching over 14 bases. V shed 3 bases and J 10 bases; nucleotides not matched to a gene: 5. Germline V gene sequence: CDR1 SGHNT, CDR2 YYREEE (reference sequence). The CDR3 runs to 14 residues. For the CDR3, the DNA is TGTGCCAGCAGCTCCGGACTAGCGGGGGGAGACCAGTACTTC. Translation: CASSSGLAGGDQYF.

This chain's CDR3 is CASSFHGQAAANVLTF. In nucleotides, the CDR3 is TGCGCCAGCAGTTTCCACGGACAGGCTGCGGCCAACGTCCTGACTTTC. This chain joins TRBV5-1 and TRBJ2-6; 7 bases fit TRBD1. The CDR3 covers 16 residues. With V trimmed by 5 bases and J by 6 bases, 11 bases remained unmatched. Germline V gene data show CDR1 as SGHRS and CDR2 as YFSETQ.

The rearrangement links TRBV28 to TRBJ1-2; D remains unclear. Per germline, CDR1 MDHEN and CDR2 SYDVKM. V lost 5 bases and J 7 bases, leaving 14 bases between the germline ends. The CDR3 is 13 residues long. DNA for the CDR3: TGTGCCAGCAGTGAAGGGAGCCGAGTTGGCTACACCTTC. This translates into CASSEGSRVGYTF.

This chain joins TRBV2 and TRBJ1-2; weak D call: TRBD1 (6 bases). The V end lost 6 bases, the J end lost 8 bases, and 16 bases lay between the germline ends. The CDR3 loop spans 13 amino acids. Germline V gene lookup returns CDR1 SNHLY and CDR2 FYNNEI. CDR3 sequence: CASSEQGLRGYTF. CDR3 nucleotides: TGTGCCAGCAGCGAACAGGGACTACGGGGCTACACCTTC.

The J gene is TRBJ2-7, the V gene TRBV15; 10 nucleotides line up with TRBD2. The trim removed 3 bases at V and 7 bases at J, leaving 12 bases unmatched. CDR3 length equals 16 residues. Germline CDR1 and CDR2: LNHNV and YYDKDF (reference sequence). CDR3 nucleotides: TGTGCCACCAGCAGGCCTAGAGCGGGAGGGGTGTGGGAGCAGTACTTC. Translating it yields CATSRPRAGGVWEQYF.

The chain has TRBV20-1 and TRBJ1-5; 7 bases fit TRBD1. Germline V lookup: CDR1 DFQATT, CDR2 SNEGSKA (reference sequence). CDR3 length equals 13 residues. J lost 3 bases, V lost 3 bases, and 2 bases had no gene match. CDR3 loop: CSASQGVNQPQHF. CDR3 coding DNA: TGCAGTGCTAGTCAGGGGGTCAATCAGCCCCAGCATTTT.

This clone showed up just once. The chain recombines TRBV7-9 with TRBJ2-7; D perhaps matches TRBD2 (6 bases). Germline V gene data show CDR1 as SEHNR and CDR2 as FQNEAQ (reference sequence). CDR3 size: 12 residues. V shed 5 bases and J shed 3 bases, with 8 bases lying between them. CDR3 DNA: TGTGCCAGCAGCCGGCGGGGCTACGAGCAGTACTTC. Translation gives CASSRRGYEQYF.

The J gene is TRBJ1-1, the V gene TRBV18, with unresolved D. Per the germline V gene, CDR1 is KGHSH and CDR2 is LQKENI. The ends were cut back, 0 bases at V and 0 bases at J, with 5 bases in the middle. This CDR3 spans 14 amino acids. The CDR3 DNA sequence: TGTGCCAGCTCACCACCGAGTGTGAACACTGAAGCTTTCTTT. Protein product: CASSPPSVNTEAFF.

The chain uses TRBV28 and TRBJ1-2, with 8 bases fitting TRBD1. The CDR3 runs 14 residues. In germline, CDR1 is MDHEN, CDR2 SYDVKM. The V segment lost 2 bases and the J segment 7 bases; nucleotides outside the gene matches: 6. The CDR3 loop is CASSLTGQGAGYTF. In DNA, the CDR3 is TGTGCCAGCAGTTTAACCGGTCAGGGGGCTGGCTACACCTTC.

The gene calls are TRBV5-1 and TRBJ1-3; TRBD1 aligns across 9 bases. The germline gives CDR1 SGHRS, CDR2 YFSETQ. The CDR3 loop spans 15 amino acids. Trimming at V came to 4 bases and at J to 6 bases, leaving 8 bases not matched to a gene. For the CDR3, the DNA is TGCGCCAGCAGCCCGGGACGGACAGGGGTAAACACCATATATTTT. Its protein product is CASSPGRTGVNTIYF. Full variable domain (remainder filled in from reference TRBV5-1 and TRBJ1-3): KAGVTQTPRYLIKTRGQQVTLSCSPISGHRSVSWYQQTPGQGLQFLFEYFSETQRNKGNFPGRFSGRQFSNSRSEMNVSTLELGDSALYLCASSPGRTGVNTIYFGEGSWLTVV.

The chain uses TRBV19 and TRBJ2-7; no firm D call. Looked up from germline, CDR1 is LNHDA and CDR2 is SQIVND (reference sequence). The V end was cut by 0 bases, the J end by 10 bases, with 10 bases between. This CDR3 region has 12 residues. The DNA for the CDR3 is TGTGCCAGTAGTATAGATCAGACAAAACAGTACTTC. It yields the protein CASSIDQTKQYF.

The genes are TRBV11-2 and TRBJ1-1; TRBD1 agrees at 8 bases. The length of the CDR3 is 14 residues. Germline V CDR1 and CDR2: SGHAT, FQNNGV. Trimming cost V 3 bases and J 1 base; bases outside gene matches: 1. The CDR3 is CASSLQGANTEAFF. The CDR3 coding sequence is TGTGCCAGCAGCTTGCAGGGGGCGAACACTGAAGCTTTCTTT.

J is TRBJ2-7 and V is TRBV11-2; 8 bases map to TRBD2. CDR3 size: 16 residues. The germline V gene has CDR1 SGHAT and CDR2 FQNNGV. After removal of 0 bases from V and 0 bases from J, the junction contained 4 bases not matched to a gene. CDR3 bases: TGTGCCAGCAGCTTAGACGGCGGGACTAGCTCCTACGAGCAGTACTTC. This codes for CASSLDGGTSSYEQYF.

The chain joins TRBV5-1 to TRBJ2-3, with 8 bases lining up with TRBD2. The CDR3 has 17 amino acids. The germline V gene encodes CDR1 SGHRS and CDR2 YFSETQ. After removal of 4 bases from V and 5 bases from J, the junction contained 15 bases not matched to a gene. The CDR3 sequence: CASSPIRGGNLGDTQYF. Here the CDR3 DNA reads TGCGCCAGCAGCCCTATCCGGGGGGGCAATTTGGGAGATACGCAGTATTTT.

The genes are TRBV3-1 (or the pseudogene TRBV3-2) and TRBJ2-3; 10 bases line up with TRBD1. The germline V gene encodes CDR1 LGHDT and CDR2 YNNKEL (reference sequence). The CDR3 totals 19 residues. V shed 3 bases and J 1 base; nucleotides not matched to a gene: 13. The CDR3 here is CASSHVPTGGDFRTDTQYF. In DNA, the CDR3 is TGTGCCAGCAGCCACGTACCGACAGGGGGCGATTTCCGCACAGATACGCAGTATTTT.

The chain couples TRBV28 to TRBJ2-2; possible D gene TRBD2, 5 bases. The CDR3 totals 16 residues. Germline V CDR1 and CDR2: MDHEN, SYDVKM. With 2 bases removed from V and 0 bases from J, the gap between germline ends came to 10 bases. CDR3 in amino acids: CASSLGGSANTGELFF. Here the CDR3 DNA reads TGTGCCAGCAGTTTAGGAGGCTCCGCGAACACCGGGGAGCTGTTTTTT.

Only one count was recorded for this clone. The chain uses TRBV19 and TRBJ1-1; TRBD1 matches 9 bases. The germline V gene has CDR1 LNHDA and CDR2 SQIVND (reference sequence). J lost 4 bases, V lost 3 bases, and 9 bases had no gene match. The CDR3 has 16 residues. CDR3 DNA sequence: TGTGCCAGTAGTATCGGGGCTGGACAGGGGTTCACTGAAGCTTTCTTT. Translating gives CASSIGAGQGFTEAFF.

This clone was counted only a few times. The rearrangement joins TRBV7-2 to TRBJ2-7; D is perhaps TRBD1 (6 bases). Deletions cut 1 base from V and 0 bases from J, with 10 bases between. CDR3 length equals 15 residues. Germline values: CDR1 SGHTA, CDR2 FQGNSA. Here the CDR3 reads CASSLVWDTSYEQYF. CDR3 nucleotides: TGTGCCAGCAGCTTAGTTTGGGACACCTCCTACGAGCAGTACTTC.

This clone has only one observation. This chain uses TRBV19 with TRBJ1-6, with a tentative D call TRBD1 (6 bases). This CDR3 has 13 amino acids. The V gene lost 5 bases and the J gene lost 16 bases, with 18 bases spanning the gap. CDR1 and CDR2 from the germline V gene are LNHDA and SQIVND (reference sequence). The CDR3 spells CASSPRGGALLHF. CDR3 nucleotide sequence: TGTGCCAGTAGTCCTCGGGGGGGGGCCCTACTCCACTTT.

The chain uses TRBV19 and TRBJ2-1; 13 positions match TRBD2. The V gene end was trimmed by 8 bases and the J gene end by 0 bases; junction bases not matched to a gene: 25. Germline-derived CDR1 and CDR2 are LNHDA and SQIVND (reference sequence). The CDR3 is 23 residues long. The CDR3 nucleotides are TGTGCCAGTTCAGGCCGGGGACTAGCGGGGAAGGCTCCTACTACGGGCTCCTACAATGAGCAGTTCTTC. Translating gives CASSGRGLAGKAPTTGSYNEQFF. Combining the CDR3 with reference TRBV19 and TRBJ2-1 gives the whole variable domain DGGITQSPKYLFRKEGQNVTLSCEQNLNHDAMYWYRQDPGQGLRLIYYSQIVNDFQKGDIAEGYSVSREKKESFPLTVTSAQKNPTAFYLCASSGRGLAGKAPTTGSYNEQFFGPGTRLTVL.

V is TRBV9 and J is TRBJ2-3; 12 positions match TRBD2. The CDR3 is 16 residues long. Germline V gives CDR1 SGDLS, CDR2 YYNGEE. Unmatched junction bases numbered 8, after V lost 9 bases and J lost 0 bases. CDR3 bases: TGTGCCACTAGCGGGAGGGCCGGGAGGAGCACAGATACGCAGTATTTT. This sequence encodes CATSGRAGRSTDTQYF.

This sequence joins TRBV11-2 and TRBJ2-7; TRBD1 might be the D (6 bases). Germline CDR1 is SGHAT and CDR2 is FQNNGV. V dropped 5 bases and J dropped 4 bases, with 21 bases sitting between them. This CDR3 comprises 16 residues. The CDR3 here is CASSARPWGPTYEQYF. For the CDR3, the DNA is TGTGCCAGCAGCGCTCGGCCCTGGGGGCCGACTTACGAGCAGTACTTC.

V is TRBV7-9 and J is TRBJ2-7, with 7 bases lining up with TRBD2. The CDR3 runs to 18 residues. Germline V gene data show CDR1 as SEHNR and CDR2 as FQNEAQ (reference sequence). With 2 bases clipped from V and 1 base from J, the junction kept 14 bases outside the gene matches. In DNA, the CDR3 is TGTGCCAGCAGCTTACCTAACTTCGCGGGAGTTTTGTCCTACGAGCAGTACTTC. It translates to CASSLPNFAGVLSYEQYF. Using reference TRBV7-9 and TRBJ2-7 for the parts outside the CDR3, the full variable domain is DTGVSQNPRHKITKRGQNVTFRCDPISEHNRLYWYRQTLGQGPEFLTYFQNEAQLEKSRLLSDRFSAERPKGSFSTLEIQRTEQGDSAMYLCASSLPNFAGVLSYEQYFGPGTRLTVT.